The 21 T cell receptor beta chains given below trace back to one sample, sequenced in a study of blood T cell repertoires in COVID-19. Method: immunoSEQ multiplex PCR; TCRdb's copy keeps in-frame clones and lacks some. The sample has more than 250,000 clones; around 85% are singletons. The sequenced sample was PBMCs or T cells enriched from blood (not recorded which). The receptor source for this set is a woman aged 40-49 years who had recovered from COVID-19.

This chain uses TRBV11-2 with TRBJ1-5; 9 bases fit TRBD1. The trim removed 9 bases at V and 7 bases at J, leaving 4 bases unmatched. CDR3 length: 12 amino acids. Germline V gene lookup returns CDR1 SGHAT and CDR2 FQNNGV. In DNA, the CDR3 is TGTGCCAGGACAGGGGGAAACCAGCCCCAGCATTTT. It specifies CARTGGNQPQHF.

This rearrangement joins TRBV9 to TRBJ1-3; 8 bases align to TRBD1. The CDR3 runs to 15 residues. The V and J ends lost 4 bases and 2 bases, in that order; junction bases with no gene match: 5. Germline V gene data show CDR1 as SGDLS and CDR2 as YYNGEE. The CDR3 DNA is TGTGCCAGCAGCCAAGGGACAGGCACTGGAAACACCATATATTTT. This sequence encodes CASSQGTGTGNTIYF.

The chain recombines TRBV18 with TRBJ2-3; maybe TRBD2 (6 bases). The CDR3 runs to 14 residues. V was pared by 0 bases and J by 4 bases, with 8 bases between. The germline CDR1 and CDR2 sequences are KGHSH and LQKENI. CDR3 nucleotides: TGTGCCAGCTCACCACCCGGACTACCAGATACGCAGTATTTT. It codes for CASSPPGLPDTQYF.

V gene TRBV30 combines with J gene TRBJ1-5, with 8 bases aligning to TRBD1. In germline, CDR1 is GTSNPN, CDR2 SVGIG (reference sequence). The junction had 7 bases not matched to a gene; V was cut back by 3 bases and J by 0 bases. This CDR3 has 16 residues. The CDR3 is CAWSGQGSGSNQPQHF. CDR3 bases: TGTGCCTGGAGCGGACAGGGATCGGGTAGCAATCAGCCCCAGCATTTT.

The chain recombines TRBV7-2 with TRBJ2-3; possible D gene TRBD1, 6 bases. The length of the CDR3 is 16 residues. V lost 8 bases, J lost 4 bases, and 22 bases lay in between. Per the germline V gene, CDR1 is SGHTA and CDR2 is FQGNSA. CDR3 sequence reads: CASLGGGAGAADTQYF. CDR3 in DNA: TGTGCCAGCCTTGGGGGCGGTGCAGGGGCGGCAGATACGCAGTATTTT.

The J gene is TRBJ1-2, the V gene TRBV28; D is unresolved. The V end was cut by 1 base, the J end by 0 bases, with 6 bases between. The germline V gene encodes CDR1 MDHEN and CDR2 SYDVKM. This CDR3 comprises 14 residues. The CDR3 spells CASSLSTANYGYTF. CDR3 bases: TGTGCCAGCAGTTTATCTACAGCTAACTATGGCTACACCTTC.

The chain is built from TRBV6-5 and TRBJ2-6, with D possibly being TRBD2 (6 bases). Germline V gene data show CDR1 as MNHEY and CDR2 as SVGAGI. The V end was cut by 3 bases, the J end by 4 bases, with 13 bases between. The CDR3 consists of 16 residues. The CDR3 nucleotides are TGTGCCAGCAGTTATGGGGGGTTGATCGGGGCCAACGTCCTGACTTTC. Its translation is CASSYGGLIGANVLTF.

This clone was recorded a few times. V usage is TRBV4-1 and J usage is TRBJ2-5; 7 nucleotides align to TRBD2. Germline values: CDR1 MGHRA, CDR2 YSYEKL. J was trimmed by 2 bases and V by 0 bases; bases with no gene match: 12. The CDR3 length is 18 residues. The CDR3 coding sequence is TGCGCCAGCAGCCAAGATCGGGTGGGGCTAGCGGATCAAGAGACCCAGTACTTC. It encodes CASSQDRVGLADQETQYF.

This chain links TRBV11-2 with TRBJ2-1; 12 bases are a match to TRBD2. V gave up 5 bases and J gave up 12 bases; unmatched junction bases: 11. CDR3 size: 15 residues. Germline lookup yields CDR1 SGHAT and CDR2 FQNNGV. CDR3 in amino acids: CASSQTSGSEMGQFF. The CDR3 DNA sequence: TGTGCCAGCAGCCAGACTAGCGGGAGTGAGATGGGGCAGTTCTTC.

This clone has more than one count but fewer than ten. The V call is TRBV5-1, the J call TRBJ1-3; no firm D call. The CDR3 runs 15 residues. The V and J ends lost 4 bases and 4 bases respectively, with 15 bases between them. Germline V gene sequence: CDR1 SGHRS, CDR2 YFSETQ. The CDR3 region has the DNA TGCGCCAGCAGCCCCCGAGACTTAAAAGGAAACACCATATATTTT. Amino acid sequence: CASSPRDLKGNTIYF.

The J gene is TRBJ1-5, the V gene TRBV19; TRBD1 aligns across 9 bases. This CDR3 comprises 17 residues. Trimming cost V 1 base and J 3 bases; bases outside gene matches: 7. Germline V lookup: CDR1 LNHDA, CDR2 SQIVND (reference sequence). The CDR3 DNA reads as TGTGCCAGTAGTATAGTCAGAGGGACAGGGAACAATCAGCCCCAGCATTTT. Translating it yields CASSIVRGTGNNQPQHF. The full variable domain, its missing parts supplied by reference TRBV19 and TRBJ1-5, is DGGITQSPKYLFRKEGQNVTLSCEQNLNHDAMYWYRQDPGQGLRLIYYSQIVNDFQKGDIAEGYSVSREKKESFPLTVTSAQKNPTAFYLCASSIVRGTGNNQPQHFGDGTRLSIL.

The rearrangement joins TRBV3-1 (or the pseudogene TRBV3-2) to TRBJ2-5; 7 bases match TRBD2. The CDR3 covers 15 residues. Looked up from germline, CDR1 is LGHDT and CDR2 is YNNKEL (reference sequence). V was clipped by 6 bases and J by 5 bases; unmatched bases: 12. DNA of the CDR3: TGTGCCAGCAGTCGAGATCGGGACGGGGGGGAGACCCAGTACTTC. Translated: CASSRDRDGGETQYF.

The chain carries TRBV15 and TRBJ2-7, with 9 bases identical to TRBD2. The CDR3 sequence is 14 residues long. Germline V gene sequence: CDR1 LNHNV, CDR2 YYDKDF (reference sequence). J was trimmed by 10 bases and V by 0 bases; bases with no gene match: 7. In nucleotides, the CDR3 is TGTGCCACCAGCAGAGATTTGGCTAGCGGGATTCAGTACTTC. Its protein is CATSRDLASGIQYF. The whole variable domain, filled in from reference TRBV15 and TRBJ2-7, reads DAMVIQNPRYQVTQFGKPVTLSCSQTLNHNVMYWYQQKSSQAPKLLFHYYDKDFNNEADTPDNFQSRRPNTSFCFLDIRSPGLGDTAMYLCATSRDLASGIQYFGPGTRLTVT.

The J gene is TRBJ2-7, the V gene TRBV11-2; 15 nucleotides align to TRBD2. V lost 4 bases, J lost 1 base, and 5 bases stayed unmatched. Germline V gives CDR1 SGHAT, CDR2 FQNNGV. CDR3 length: 17 residues. CDR3 region: CASSSGGLAGGSYEQYF. CDR3 in DNA: TGTGCCAGCAGCTCCGGGGGACTAGCGGGAGGTTCCTACGAGCAGTACTTC.

This chain links TRBV11-2 with TRBJ1-1, with a weak D call TRBD1 (5 bases). The germline V and J ends were trimmed by 5 bases and 4 bases, with 11 bases remaining between them. Germline V CDR1 and CDR2: SGHAT, FQNNGV. CDR3 length: 13 amino acids. This CDR3 reads CASSQGVSTEAFF. CDR3 nucleotides: TGTGCCAGCAGCCAGGGTGTAAGCACTGAAGCTTTCTTT. Using reference TRBV11-2 and TRBJ1-1 for the parts outside the CDR3, the full variable domain is EAGVAQSPRYKIIEKRQSVAFWCNPISGHATLYWYQQILGQGPKLLIQFQNNGVVDDSQLPKDRFSAERLKGVDSTLKIQPAKLEDSAVYLCASSQGVSTEAFFGQGTRLTVV.

This chain joins TRBV29-1 and TRBJ1-2, with TRBD1 matching 8 bases. The V gene's germline CDR1 is SQVTM and CDR2 ANQGSEA. The CDR3 sequence is 15 residues long. V was pared by 4 bases and J by 0 bases, with 7 bases of the junction left unmatched. The CDR3 region has the DNA TGCAGCGTTGTGCAGACAGGGGAGGCTAACTATGGCTACACCTTC. Its protein is CSVVQTGEANYGYTF.

The chain uses TRBV4-1 and TRBJ1-1; 8 positions match TRBD1. Per the germline V gene, CDR1 is MGHRA and CDR2 is YSYEKL. V trimming: 1 base; J trimming: 4 bases; junction bases outside the gene matches: 5. The CDR3 is made up of 15 amino acids. Here the CDR3 DNA reads TGCGCCAGCAGCCAAGGGTACAGGGGGGCCACTGAAGCTTTCTTT. Protein product: CASSQGYRGATEAFF.

This chain connects TRBV19 to TRBJ1-4; 7 bases line up with TRBD1. The V gene's germline CDR1 is LNHDA and CDR2 SQIVND (reference sequence). Germline trimming cut 7 bases from V and 3 bases from J; bases unmatched to any gene: 5. The CDR3 has 14 amino acids. CDR3 in amino acids: CASTRGPANEKLFF. The CDR3 DNA sequence: TGTGCCAGTACTAGGGGGCCGGCTAATGAAAAACTGTTTTTT.

This chain links TRBV28 with TRBJ2-7; unclear D gene. The CDR3 loop spans 13 amino acids. Germline-derived CDR1 and CDR2 are MDHEN and SYDVKM. The V gene lost 4 bases and the J gene lost 2 bases, with 9 bases spanning the gap. The CDR3: CASSSPGTYEQYF. In nucleotides, the CDR3 is TGTGCCAGCAGTTCCCCAGGTACCTACGAGCAGTACTTC.

The chain carries TRBV4-1 and TRBJ1-3, with 9 nucleotides matching TRBD1. J was trimmed by 4 bases and V by 0 bases; bases with no gene match: 7. Per the germline V gene, CDR1 is MGHRA and CDR2 is YSYEKL. This CDR3 is 17 amino acids long. The CDR3: CASSQDYRTGVGNTIYF. In DNA form, the CDR3 reads TGCGCCAGCAGCCAAGATTATCGGACAGGGGTGGGAAACACCATATATTTT.

This clone was observed a handful of times. The chain has TRBV4-1 and TRBJ2-5; no firm D call. Germline values: CDR1 MGHRA, CDR2 YSYEKL. The CDR3 length is 12 residues. Trimming shortened V by 0 bases and J by 4 bases, and 3 bases separated the two germline ends. The CDR3 loop reads CASSQDRETQYF. The DNA of the CDR3 is TGCGCCAGCAGCCAAGATCGAGAGACCCAGTACTTC.